This T cell receptor beta chain was found in a study of T cell responses to AZD1222 COVID-19 vaccine. Deletions cut 10 bases from V and 8 bases from J, with 11 bases between. The CDR3 totals 10 residues. Germline V lookup: CDR1 SNHLY, CDR2 FYNNEI. A remark on this clone: Its antigen is still unknown.

Study-level points and caveats: Clonal diversity was possibly underestimated, and white British individuals and females predominated among donors.

Assay used: immunoSEQ multiplex PCR; TCRdb lists only in-frame clones, some missing. The sample records roughly 160,000 clones, roughly 94% being singletons. Material: peripheral blood, obtained on day 0 of AZD1222 vaccination. This sequence joins TRBV2 and TRBJ1-2; unclear D gene. This receptor was identified in an adult in good health. The CDR3 sequence is CATLLEGYTF. DNA for the CDR3: TGTGCCACCCTATTGGAGGGCTACACCTTC.